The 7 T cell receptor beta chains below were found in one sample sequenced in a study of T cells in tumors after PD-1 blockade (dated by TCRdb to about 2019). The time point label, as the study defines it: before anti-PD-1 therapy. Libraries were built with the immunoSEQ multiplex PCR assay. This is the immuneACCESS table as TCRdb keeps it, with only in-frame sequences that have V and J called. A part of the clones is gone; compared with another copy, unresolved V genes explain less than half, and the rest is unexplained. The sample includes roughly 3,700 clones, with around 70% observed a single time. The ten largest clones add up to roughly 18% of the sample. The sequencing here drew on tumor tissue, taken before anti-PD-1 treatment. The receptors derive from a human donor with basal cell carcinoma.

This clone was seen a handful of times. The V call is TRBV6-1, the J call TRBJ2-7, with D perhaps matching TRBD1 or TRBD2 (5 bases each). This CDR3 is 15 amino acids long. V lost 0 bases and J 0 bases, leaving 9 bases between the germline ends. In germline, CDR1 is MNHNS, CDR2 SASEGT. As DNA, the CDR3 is TGTGCCAGCAGTGAAGCCCTTGGGGGCTCCTACGAGCAGTACTTC. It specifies CASSEALGGSYEQYF.

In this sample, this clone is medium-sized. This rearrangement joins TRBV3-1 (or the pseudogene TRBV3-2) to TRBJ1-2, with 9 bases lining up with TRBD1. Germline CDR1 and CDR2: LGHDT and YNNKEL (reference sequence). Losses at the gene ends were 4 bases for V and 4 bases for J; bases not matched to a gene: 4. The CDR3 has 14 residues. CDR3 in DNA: TGTGCCAGCAGCCGTACAGGGGGCCTCTATGGCTACACCTTC. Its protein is CASSRTGGLYGYTF.

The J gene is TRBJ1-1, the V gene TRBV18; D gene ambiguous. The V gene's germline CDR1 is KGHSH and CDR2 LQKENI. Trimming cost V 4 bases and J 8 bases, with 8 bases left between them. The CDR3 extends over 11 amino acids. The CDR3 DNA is TGTGCCAGCTCACTAGCTGCCGAAGCTTTCTTT. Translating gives CASSLAAEAFF.

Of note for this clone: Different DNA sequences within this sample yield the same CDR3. The CDR3 sequence is CASSKRGLNTGELFF. For the CDR3, the DNA is TGTGCCAGCAGCAAAAGGGGCCTGAACACCGGGGAGCTGTTTTTT. The chain links TRBV21-1 to TRBJ2-2; TRBD1, as called in the table, went unchecked against the DNA. TRBV21-1 is deemed a pseudogene. The CDR3 consists of 15 residues.

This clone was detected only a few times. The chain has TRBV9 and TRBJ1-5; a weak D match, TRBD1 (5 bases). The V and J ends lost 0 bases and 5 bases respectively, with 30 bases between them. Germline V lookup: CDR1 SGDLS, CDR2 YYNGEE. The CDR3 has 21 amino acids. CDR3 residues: CASSVAGRDFLPSGWDQPQHF. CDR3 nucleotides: TGTGCCAGCAGCGTAGCAGGAAGGGACTTTCTCCCCTCCGGGTGGGATCAGCCCCAGCATTTT.

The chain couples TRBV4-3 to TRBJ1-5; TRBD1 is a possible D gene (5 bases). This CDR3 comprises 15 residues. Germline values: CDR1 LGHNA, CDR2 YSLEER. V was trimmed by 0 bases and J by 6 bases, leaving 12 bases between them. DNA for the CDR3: TGCGCCAGCAGCCAAGACCAGGGAAGCTTTCAGCCCCAGCATTTT. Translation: CASSQDQGSFQPQHF.

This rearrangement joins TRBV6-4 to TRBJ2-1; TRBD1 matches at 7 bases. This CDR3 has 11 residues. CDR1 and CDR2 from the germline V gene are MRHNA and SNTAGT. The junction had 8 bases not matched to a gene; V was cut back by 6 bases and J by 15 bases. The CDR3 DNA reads TGTGCCAGCAGCCAAACAGGGGCCGGGTTCTTC. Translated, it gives CASSQTGAGFF.